The present T cell receptor beta chain was sequenced within a study of shared clonotypes between healthy human individuals. Study-level results: The sharing of 5% to 6.5% of naive CD4 clonotypes was seen across a handful of donors. Among the subsets, naive ones generally showed larger estimated richness than memory ones.

The CDR3 covers 16 residues. Trimming took 6 bases from V and 0 from J; bases not matched to a gene: 3. Germline loops: CDR1 SNHLY, CDR2 FYNNEI. A word on this clone: Antigen unknown.

Generated by immunoSEQ multiplex PCR, the TCRdb table keeps only in-frame clones and is missing some. Among about 1.5 million clones listed, 95% to 99% were seen once. The TCR comes from a man aged 30-40 years in good health. The chain joins TRBV2 to TRBJ2-2; 11 nucleotides align to TRBD2. Sequencing was performed on naive CD4+ T cells sorted from blood. Indicated subset: CD45RA+ positively selected. In nucleotides, the CDR3 is TGTGCCAGCAGAAAACTAGCGGGGGCGAACACCGGGGAGCTGTTTTTT. This encodes CASRKLAGANTGELFF.